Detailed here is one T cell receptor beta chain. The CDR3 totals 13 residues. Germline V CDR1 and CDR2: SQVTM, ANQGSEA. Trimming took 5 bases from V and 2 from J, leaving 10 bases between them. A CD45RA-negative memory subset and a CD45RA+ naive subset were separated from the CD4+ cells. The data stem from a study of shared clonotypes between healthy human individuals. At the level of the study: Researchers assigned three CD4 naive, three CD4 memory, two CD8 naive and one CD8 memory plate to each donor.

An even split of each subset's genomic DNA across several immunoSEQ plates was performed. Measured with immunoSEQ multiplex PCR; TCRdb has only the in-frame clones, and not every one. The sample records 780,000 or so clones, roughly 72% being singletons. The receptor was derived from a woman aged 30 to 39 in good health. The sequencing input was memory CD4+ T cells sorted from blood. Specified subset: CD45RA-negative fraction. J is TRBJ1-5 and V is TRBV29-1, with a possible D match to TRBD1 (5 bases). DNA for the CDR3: TGCAGCGTTCAGTGGGGGGGCAATCAGCCCCAGCATTTT. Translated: CSVQWGGNQPQHF.